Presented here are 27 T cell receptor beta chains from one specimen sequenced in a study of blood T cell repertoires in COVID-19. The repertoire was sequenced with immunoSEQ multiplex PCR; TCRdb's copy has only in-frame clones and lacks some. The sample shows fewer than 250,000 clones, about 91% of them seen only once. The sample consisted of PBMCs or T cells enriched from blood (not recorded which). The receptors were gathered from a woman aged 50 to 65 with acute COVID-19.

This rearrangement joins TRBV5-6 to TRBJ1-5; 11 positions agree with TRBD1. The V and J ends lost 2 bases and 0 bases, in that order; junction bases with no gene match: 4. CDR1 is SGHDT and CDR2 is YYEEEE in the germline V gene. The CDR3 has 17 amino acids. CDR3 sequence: CASSFGTGGYSNQPQHF. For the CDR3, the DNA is TGTGCCAGCAGCTTTGGGACAGGGGGTTATAGCAATCAGCCCCAGCATTTT.

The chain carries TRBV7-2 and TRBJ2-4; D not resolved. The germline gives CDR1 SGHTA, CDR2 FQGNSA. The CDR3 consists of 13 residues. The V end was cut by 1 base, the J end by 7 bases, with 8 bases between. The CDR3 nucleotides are TGTGCCAGCAGCTTAGGTGCTACTAACATTCAGTACTTC. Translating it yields CASSLGATNIQYF.

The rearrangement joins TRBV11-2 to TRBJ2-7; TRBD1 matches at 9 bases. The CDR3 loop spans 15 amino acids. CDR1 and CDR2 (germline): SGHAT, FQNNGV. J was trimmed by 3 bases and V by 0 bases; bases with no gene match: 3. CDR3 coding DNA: TGTGCCAGCAGCTTAGATCTGACAGGGGGCTACGAGCAGTACTTC. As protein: CASSLDLTGGYEQYF.

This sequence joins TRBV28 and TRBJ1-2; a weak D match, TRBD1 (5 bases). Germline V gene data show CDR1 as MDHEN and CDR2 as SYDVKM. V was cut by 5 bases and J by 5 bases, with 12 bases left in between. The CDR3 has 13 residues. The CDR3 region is CASSPSDNYGYTF. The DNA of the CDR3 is TGTGCCAGCAGTCCATCGGACAATTATGGCTACACCTTC.

CDR3 residues: CASSPRGDSEDTQYF. In nucleotides, the CDR3 is TGTGCCAGCTCACCGAGAGGAGACTCGGAAGATACGCAGTATTTT. The chain couples TRBV18 to TRBJ2-3, with D hard to call. In germline, CDR1 is KGHSH, CDR2 LQKENI. V shed 3 bases and J shed 5 bases, with 15 bases lying between them. The CDR3 runs 15 residues.

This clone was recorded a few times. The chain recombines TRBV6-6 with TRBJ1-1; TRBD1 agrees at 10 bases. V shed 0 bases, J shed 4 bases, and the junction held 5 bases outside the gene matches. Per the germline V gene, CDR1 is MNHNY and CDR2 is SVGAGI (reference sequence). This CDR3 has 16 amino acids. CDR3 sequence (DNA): TGTGCCAGCAGTTACTCGAGGGACAGGGGTCGCACTGAAGCTTTCTTT. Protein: CASSYSRDRGRTEAFF.

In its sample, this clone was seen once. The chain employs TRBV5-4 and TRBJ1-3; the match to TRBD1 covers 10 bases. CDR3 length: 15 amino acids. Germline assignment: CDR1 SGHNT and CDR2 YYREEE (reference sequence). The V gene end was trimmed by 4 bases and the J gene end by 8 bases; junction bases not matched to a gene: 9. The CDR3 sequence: CASSVPGTGVHTIYF. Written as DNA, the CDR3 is TGTGCCAGCAGCGTTCCCGGGACAGGGGTACACACCATATATTTT.

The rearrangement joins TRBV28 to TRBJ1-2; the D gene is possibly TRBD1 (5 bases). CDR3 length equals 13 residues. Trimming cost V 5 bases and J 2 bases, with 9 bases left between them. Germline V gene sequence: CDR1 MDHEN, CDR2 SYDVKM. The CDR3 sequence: CASSPSGNYGYTF. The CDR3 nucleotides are TGTGCCAGCAGTCCCTCAGGGAACTATGGCTACACCTTC.

The CDR3 sequence is CASYHQWGQGTGELFF. The CDR3 bases are TGTGCCAGCTATCACCAATGGGGACAAGGCACCGGGGAGCTGTTTTTT. The V gene is TRBV18, the J gene TRBJ2-2; a weak D match, TRBD1 (6 bases). CDR1 and CDR2 (germline): KGHSH, LQKENI. The ends were cut back, 7 bases at V and 4 bases at J, with 19 bases in the middle. The CDR3 has 16 residues.

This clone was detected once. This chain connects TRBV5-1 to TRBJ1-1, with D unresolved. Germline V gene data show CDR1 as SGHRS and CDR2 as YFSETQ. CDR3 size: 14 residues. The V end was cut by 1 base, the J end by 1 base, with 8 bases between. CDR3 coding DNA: TGCGCCAGCAGCTTGTTCATCGGGAACACTGAAGCTTTCTTT. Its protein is CASSLFIGNTEAFF.

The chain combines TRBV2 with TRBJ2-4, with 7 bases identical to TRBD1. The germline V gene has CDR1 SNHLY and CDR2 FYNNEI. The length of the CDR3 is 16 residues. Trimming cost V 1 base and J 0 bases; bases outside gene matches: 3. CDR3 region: CASSEGQGRAKNIQYF. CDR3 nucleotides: TGTGCCAGCAGTGAAGGACAGGGAAGAGCCAAAAACATTCAGTACTTC.

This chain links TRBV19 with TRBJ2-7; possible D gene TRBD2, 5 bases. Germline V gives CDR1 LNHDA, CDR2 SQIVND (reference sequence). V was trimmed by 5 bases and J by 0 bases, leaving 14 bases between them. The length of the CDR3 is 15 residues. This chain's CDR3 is CASSRSGSNSYEQYF. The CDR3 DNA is TGTGCCAGTAGTCGGAGCGGATCTAACTCCTACGAGCAGTACTTC. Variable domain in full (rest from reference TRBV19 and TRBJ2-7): DGGITQSPKYLFRKEGQNVTLSCEQNLNHDAMYWYRQDPGQGLRLIYYSQIVNDFQKGDIAEGYSVSREKKESFPLTVTSAQKNPTAFYLCASSRSGSNSYEQYFGPGTRLTVT.

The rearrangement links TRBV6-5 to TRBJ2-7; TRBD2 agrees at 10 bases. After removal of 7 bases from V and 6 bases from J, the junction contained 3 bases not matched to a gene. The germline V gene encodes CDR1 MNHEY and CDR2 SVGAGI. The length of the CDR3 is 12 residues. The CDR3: CASTVAGGEQYF. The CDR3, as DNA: TGTGCCAGCACCGTAGCGGGAGGCGAGCAGTACTTC.

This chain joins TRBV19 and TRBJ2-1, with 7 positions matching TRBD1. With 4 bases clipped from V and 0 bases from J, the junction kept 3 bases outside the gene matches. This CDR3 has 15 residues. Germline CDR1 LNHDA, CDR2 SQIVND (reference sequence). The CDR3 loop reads CASSTRDSSYNEQFF. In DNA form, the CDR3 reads TGTGCCAGTAGTACTAGGGACAGCTCCTACAATGAGCAGTTCTTC. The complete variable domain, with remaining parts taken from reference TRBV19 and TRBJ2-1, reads DGGITQSPKYLFRKEGQNVTLSCEQNLNHDAMYWYRQDPGQGLRLIYYSQIVNDFQKGDIAEGYSVSREKKESFPLTVTSAQKNPTAFYLCASSTRDSSYNEQFFGPGTRLTVL.

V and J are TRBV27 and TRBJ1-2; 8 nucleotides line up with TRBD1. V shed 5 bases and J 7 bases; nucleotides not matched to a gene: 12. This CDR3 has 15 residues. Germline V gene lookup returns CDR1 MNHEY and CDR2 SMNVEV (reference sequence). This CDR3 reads CASSHRTGLMSGYTF. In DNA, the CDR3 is TGTGCCAGCAGTCATAGGACAGGGTTGATGTCTGGCTACACCTTC.

CDR3 nucleotide sequence: TGTGCCAGCAGCGTAGCTCGAGTAATGACCGGGGAGCTGTTTTTT. Translated: CASSVARVMTGELFF. The chain has TRBV9 and TRBJ2-2, with D hard to call. CDR3 length equals 15 residues. Trimming removed 0 bases from V and 5 bases from J, with 11 bases in between. In germline, CDR1 is SGDLS, CDR2 YYNGEE.

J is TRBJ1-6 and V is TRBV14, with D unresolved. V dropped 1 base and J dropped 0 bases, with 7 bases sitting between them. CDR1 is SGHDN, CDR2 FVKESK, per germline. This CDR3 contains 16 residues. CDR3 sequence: CASSQGPGSYNSPLHF. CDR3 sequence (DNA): TGTGCCAGCAGCCAAGGACCGGGCTCCTATAATTCACCCCTCCACTTT.

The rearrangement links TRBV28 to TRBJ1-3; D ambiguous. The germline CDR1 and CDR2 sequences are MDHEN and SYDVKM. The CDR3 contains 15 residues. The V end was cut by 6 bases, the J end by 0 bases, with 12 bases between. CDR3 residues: CASSLGSSSGNTIYF. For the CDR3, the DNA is TGTGCCAGCAGCCTCGGGTCGAGCTCTGGAAACACCATATATTTT.

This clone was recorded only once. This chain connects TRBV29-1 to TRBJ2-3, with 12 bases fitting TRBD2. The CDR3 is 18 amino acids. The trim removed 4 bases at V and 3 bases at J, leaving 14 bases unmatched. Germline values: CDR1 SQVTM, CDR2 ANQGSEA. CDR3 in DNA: TGCAGCGTTGTCCGGGACAGGGCCGGGACTAGCGGGACAGATACGCAGTATTTT. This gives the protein CSVVRDRAGTSGTDTQYF.

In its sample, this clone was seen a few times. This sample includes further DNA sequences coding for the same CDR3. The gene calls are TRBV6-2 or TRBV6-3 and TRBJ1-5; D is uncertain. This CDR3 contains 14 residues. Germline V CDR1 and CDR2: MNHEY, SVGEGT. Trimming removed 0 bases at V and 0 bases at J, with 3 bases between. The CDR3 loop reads CASSYSSSNQPQHF. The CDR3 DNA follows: TGTGCCAGCAGTTACTCGAGTAGCAATCAGCCCCAGCATTTT.

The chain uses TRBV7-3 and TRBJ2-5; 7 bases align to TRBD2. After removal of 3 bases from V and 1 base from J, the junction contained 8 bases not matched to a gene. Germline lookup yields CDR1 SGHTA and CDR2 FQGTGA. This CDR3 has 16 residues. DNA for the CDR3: TGTGCCAGCAGCTTGGGGGTAGCGGGTCGCCAAGAGACCCAGTACTTC. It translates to CASSLGVAGRQETQYF.

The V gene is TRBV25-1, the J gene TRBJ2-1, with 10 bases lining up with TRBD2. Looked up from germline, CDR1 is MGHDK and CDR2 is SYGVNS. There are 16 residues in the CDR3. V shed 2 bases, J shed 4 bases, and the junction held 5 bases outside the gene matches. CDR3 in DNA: TGTGCCAGCAGTGAAGCGACTAGCGGGCCTTACAATGAGCAGTTCTTC. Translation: CASSEATSGPYNEQFF.

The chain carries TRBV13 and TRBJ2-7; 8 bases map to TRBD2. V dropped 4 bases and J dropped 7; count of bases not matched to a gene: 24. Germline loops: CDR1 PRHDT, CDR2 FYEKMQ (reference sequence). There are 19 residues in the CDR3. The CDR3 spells CASSSNVALPGTRVGEQYF. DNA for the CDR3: TGTGCCAGCAGCTCTAACGTAGCCCTCCCCGGGACTAGGGTCGGGGAGCAGTACTTC.

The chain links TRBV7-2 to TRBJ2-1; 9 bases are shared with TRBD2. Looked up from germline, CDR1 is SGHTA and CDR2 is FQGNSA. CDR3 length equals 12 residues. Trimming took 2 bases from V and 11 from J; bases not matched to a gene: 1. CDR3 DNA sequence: TGTGCCAGCAGCTTACTAGCGGGAAAGCAGTTCTTC. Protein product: CASSLLAGKQFF.

Here the CDR3 DNA reads TGTGCCAGCAGCAATCGGGGTAGCGGGAGTTTCCAAGAGACCCAGTACTTC. Its translation: CASSNRGSGSFQETQYF. V gene TRBV11-3 combines with J gene TRBJ2-5; 9 positions agree with TRBD2. Germline CDR1 and CDR2: SGHNT and YENEEA. CDR3 size: 17 residues. The V and J ends lost 5 bases and 1 base, in that order; junction bases with no gene match: 11.

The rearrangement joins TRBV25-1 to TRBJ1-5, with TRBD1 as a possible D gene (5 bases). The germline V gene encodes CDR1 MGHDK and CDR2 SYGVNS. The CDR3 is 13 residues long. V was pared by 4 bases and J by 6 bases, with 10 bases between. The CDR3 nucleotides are TGTGCCAGCAGTGCGATGGGGCGTCAGCCCCAGCATTTT. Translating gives CASSAMGRQPQHF.

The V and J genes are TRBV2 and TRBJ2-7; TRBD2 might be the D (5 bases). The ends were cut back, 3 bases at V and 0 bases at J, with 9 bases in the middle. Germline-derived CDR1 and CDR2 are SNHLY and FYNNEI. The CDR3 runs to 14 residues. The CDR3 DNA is TGTGCCAGCAGTGAGGCGGGCATCTCCTACGAGCAGTACTTC. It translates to CASSEAGISYEQYF.